These 27 T cell receptor beta chains were sequenced from one sample in a study of shared clonotypes between healthy human individuals. Sequencing was performed with immunoSEQ multiplex PCR; in TCRdb, only in-frame clones are kept and a portion is missing. The sample contains roughly 2.1 million clones, under 95% of which appear only once. Terminally differentiated effector memory CD45RA+ cells were excluded by CCR7 positive selection of CD45RO-negative cells. What was sequenced was naive CD8+ T cells from PBMCs. These receptor sequences come from a man between 18 and 29 years old in good health. Some clones in this sample may be carry-over from other donors' samples.

The chain has TRBV10-3 and TRBJ2-4; 8 nucleotides line up with TRBD2. V lost 5 bases and J lost 3; bases outside the gene matches: 9. The CDR3 contains 16 residues. Germline values: CDR1 ENHRY, CDR2 SYGVKD. The CDR3 spells CAISTPSSGNKNIQYF. For the CDR3, the DNA is TGTGCCATCAGTACCCCGAGTAGCGGGAACAAAAACATTCAGTACTTC.

The chain joins TRBV11-2 to TRBJ2-5; 12 bases agree with TRBD2. The CDR3 is 14 amino acids. CDR1 and CDR2 from the germline V gene are SGHAT and FQNNGV. V shed 5 bases, J shed 5 bases, and the junction held 3 bases outside the gene matches. CDR3 in amino acids: CASSPSGREETQYF. As DNA, the CDR3 is TGTGCCAGCAGCCCTAGCGGGAGGGAGGAGACCCAGTACTTC.

In this sample, this clone turned up once. The chain recombines TRBV27 with TRBJ1-1, with 7 positions matching TRBD1. V shed 8 bases, J shed 0 bases, and the junction held 3 bases outside the gene matches. CDR1 and CDR2 (germline): MNHEY, SMNVEV (reference sequence). The CDR3 is 13 residues long. The CDR3 DNA reads TGTGCCAGCTGCCAGGGGGTGAACACTGAAGCTTTCTTT. It codes for CASCQGVNTEAFF.

The rearrangement uses TRBV5-1 and TRBJ2-7; D is uncertain. Germline-derived CDR1 and CDR2 are SGHRS and YFSETQ. The CDR3 has 12 residues. Between the trimmed V and J ends, which lost 7 bases and 2 bases, there was a span of 10 bases. The CDR3 nucleotides read TGCGCCAGCTATACAGAGCCCTACGAGCAGTACTTC. Protein product: CASYTEPYEQYF.

The genes are TRBV9 and TRBJ2-1; the match to TRBD2 covers 9 bases. J lost 3 bases, V lost 0 bases, and 4 bases had no gene match. The CDR3 is 16 residues long. CDR1 and CDR2 (germline): SGDLS, YYNGEE. DNA for the CDR3: TGTGCCAGCAGCGTAGCGGGACTAGCAATCTACAATGAGCAGTTCTTC. This encodes CASSVAGLAIYNEQFF.

The gene calls are TRBV4-1 and TRBJ1-2; possibly TRBD1 for D (5 bases). The CDR3 totals 15 residues. Germline CDR1 reads MGHRA; CDR2 reads YSYEKL. V was shortened by 1 base and J by 11 bases, with 20 bases between the two germline ends. CDR3 nucleotides: TGCGCCAGCAGCCAAGTAATCCCTTCCTCCGGGGGATACACCTTC. It yields the protein CASSQVIPSSGGYTF.

The chain is built from TRBV28 and TRBJ1-1, with D tentatively TRBD1 (5 bases). V shed 1 base and J shed 4 bases, with 10 bases lying between them. The CDR3 length is 14 residues. The germline gives CDR1 MDHEN, CDR2 SYDVKM. CDR3 DNA: TGTGCCAGCAGTTTATCAGGGACTTTCACTGAAGCTTTCTTT. It specifies CASSLSGTFTEAFF.

The CDR3 nucleotides read TGCGCCAGCAGCCAAGATCCGGGGCCCACCGGGGAGCTGTTTTTT. It codes for CASSQDPGPTGELFF. This rearrangement joins TRBV4-3 to TRBJ2-2; TRBD1 or TRBD2 may be the D gene (5 bases each). V gave up 0 bases and J gave up 4 bases, with 9 bases separating them. The CDR3 is 15 residues long. Germline V CDR1 and CDR2: LGHNA, YSLEER.

The chain joins TRBV9 to TRBJ2-7; 7 bases map to TRBD2. The germline V gene has CDR1 SGDLS and CDR2 YYNGEE. The ends lost 4 bases at V and 1 base at J; junction bases unmatched: 5. There are 14 residues in the CDR3. The CDR3, as DNA: TGTGCCAGCAGCCCCAGCGGGATTTCCTACGAGCAGTACTTC. It translates to CASSPSGISYEQYF.

This clone was seen only once. The chain joins TRBV27 to TRBJ2-7; TRBD2 is a possible D gene (6 bases). Germline lookup yields CDR1 MNHEY and CDR2 SMNVEV (reference sequence). Trimming shortened V by 4 bases and J by 2 bases, and 15 bases separated the two germline ends. The CDR3 runs to 15 residues. The CDR3 region is CASSSQRALAYEQYF. The CDR3 bases are TGTGCCAGCAGTTCCCAGCGGGCGCTAGCCTACGAGCAGTACTTC.

This chain joins TRBV5-1 and TRBJ2-1; D ambiguous. The CDR3 is 18 amino acids. Trimming took off 0 bases at V and 3 bases at J, with 19 bases between the two ends. From germline, CDR1 is SGHRS and CDR2 YFSETQ. The CDR3 loop reads CASSLAETSARLYNEQFF. CDR3 nucleotides: TGCGCCAGCAGCTTGGCCGAGACTTCCGCCCGACTCTACAATGAGCAGTTCTTC.

This rearrangement joins TRBV5-6 to TRBJ1-2; TRBD1 matches 7 bases. This CDR3 contains 14 residues. In germline, CDR1 is SGHDT, CDR2 YYEEEE. V gave up 1 base and J gave up 4 bases; unmatched junction bases: 4. CDR3 protein: CASSLQGDGYGYTF. The CDR3, as DNA: TGTGCCAGCAGCTTGCAGGGGGACGGCTATGGCTACACCTTC.

V is TRBV7-9 and J is TRBJ2-1, with TRBD2 matching 10 bases. Germline CDR1 SEHNR, CDR2 FQNEAQ (reference sequence). This CDR3 region has 17 residues. V lost 0 bases and J lost 1; bases outside the gene matches: 3. The CDR3 sequence is CASSLAPGLASYNEQFF. Written as DNA, the CDR3 is TGTGCCAGCAGCTTAGCGCCGGGACTAGCGTCCTACAATGAGCAGTTCTTC.

This sequence joins TRBV27 and TRBJ2-3, with D tentatively TRBD2 (6 bases). V lost 2 bases to trimming and J lost 4 bases, with 13 bases between them. This CDR3 region has 15 residues. Germline CDR1 reads MNHEY; CDR2 reads SMNVEV (reference sequence). DNA of the CDR3: TGTGCCAGCAGTTTAGCCTCTAGCGTGTCAGATACGCAGTATTTT. Its translation: CASSLASSVSDTQYF.

V and J are TRBV7-9 and TRBJ2-2, with 7 nucleotides matching TRBD1. CDR3 length: 19 amino acids. J lost 1 base, V lost 5 bases, and 16 bases had no gene match. CDR1 and CDR2 (germline): SEHNR, FQNEAQ (reference sequence). CDR3 sequence (DNA): TGTGCCAGCAGCGACACCGGGACAGCGTCCTTCCTGAACACCGGGGAGCTGTTTTTT. This translates into CASSDTGTASFLNTGELFF.

The chain joins TRBV30 to TRBJ2-2; tentative D call: TRBD1 (6 bases). The V end was cut by 8 bases, the J end by 1 base, with 14 bases between. From germline, CDR1 is GTSNPN and CDR2 SVGIG (reference sequence). The CDR3 has 14 amino acids. CDR3 residues: CAGPTGMNTGELFF. For the CDR3, the DNA is TGTGCCGGACCAACAGGGATGAACACCGGGGAGCTGTTTTTT.

V gene TRBV9 combines with J gene TRBJ1-2; the match to TRBD1 covers 7 bases. Germline V CDR1 and CDR2: SGDLS, YYNGEE. This CDR3 contains 15 residues. The J segment lost 0 bases and the V segment lost 3 bases, leaving 5 bases of the junction unmatched. The CDR3: CASSARQGTNYGYTF. The CDR3 DNA follows: TGTGCCAGCAGCGCCCGACAGGGAACTAACTATGGCTACACCTTC. Full variable domain (outside the CDR3, taken from reference TRBV9 and TRBJ1-2): DSGVTQTPKHLITATGQRVTLRCSPRSGDLSVYWYQQSLDQGLQFLIQYYNGEERAKGNILERFSAQQFPDLHSELNLSSLELGDSALYFCASSARQGTNYGYTFGSGTRLTVV.

This chain joins TRBV5-8 and TRBJ2-5, with a possible D match to TRBD2 (6 bases). CDR3 size: 15 residues. V was cut by 1 base and J by 2 bases, with 12 bases left in between. Germline V lookup: CDR1 SGHTS, CDR2 YDEGEE. In DNA, the CDR3 is TGTGCCAGCAGCTTGCGACCGGGAGTGCAAGAGACCCAGTACTTC. This codes for CASSLRPGVQETQYF.

This chain connects TRBV10-3 to TRBJ2-3; weak D call: TRBD1 (6 bases). Deletions cut 2 bases from V and 4 bases from J, with 10 bases between. The germline CDR1 and CDR2 sequences are ENHRY and SYGVKD. CDR3 length: 14 amino acids. The chain's CDR3 is CAISEPQGSDTQYF. CDR3 bases: TGTGCCATCAGTGAGCCACAGGGATCAGATACGCAGTATTTT.

This chain uses TRBV15 with TRBJ1-2; the D is unclear. The CDR3 is 13 amino acids. With 7 bases removed from V and 2 bases from J, the gap between germline ends came to 11 bases. In germline, CDR1 is LNHNV, CDR2 YYDKDF (reference sequence). This CDR3 is CATKDLHNYGYTF. DNA for the CDR3: TGTGCCACCAAAGATCTCCACAACTATGGCTACACCTTC.

The rearrangement links TRBV30 to TRBJ2-2; possibly TRBD2 for D (5 bases). This CDR3 has 16 amino acids. Trimming shortened V by 0 bases and J by 4 bases, and 15 bases separated the two germline ends. Germline V gene data show CDR1 as GTSNPN and CDR2 as SVGIG (reference sequence). CDR3 residues: CAWSVALAVVTGELFF. The CDR3 region has the DNA TGTGCCTGGAGTGTCGCGCTAGCCGTAGTCACCGGGGAGCTGTTTTTT.

V and J are TRBV15 and TRBJ1-2; no reliable D call. The length of the CDR3 is 15 residues. V was cut by 3 bases and J by 6 bases, with 17 bases left in between. Germline V gives CDR1 LNHNV, CDR2 YYDKDF (reference sequence). CDR3 sequence: CATSRYDTGSHGYTF. The DNA for the CDR3 is TGTGCCACCAGCAGGTATGACACCGGGTCCCATGGCTACACCTTC.

Notes on this clone: The same CDR3 can be traced to other DNA sequences in this sample. J is TRBJ2-1 and V is TRBV9, with 9 bases lining up with TRBD2. The V gene's germline CDR1 is SGDLS and CDR2 YYNGEE. V shed 0 bases and J 3 bases; nucleotides not matched to a gene: 4. The CDR3 has 16 amino acids. The CDR3: CASSVGSGRLYNEQFF. The CDR3, as DNA: TGTGCCAGCAGCGTAGGTAGCGGGAGACTCTACAATGAGCAGTTCTTC.

The genes are TRBV28 and TRBJ1-1; 8 nucleotides line up with TRBD1. J was trimmed by 1 base and V by 6 bases; bases with no gene match: 4. The CDR3 spans 14 residues. Germline lookup yields CDR1 MDHEN and CDR2 SYDVKM. CDR3 nucleotide sequence: TGTGCCAGCAGATGGACAGGGTCGAACACTGAAGCTTTCTTT. Its translation: CASRWTGSNTEAFF.

V and J are TRBV10-3 and TRBJ2-7; 8 bases align to TRBD2. Unmatched junction bases numbered 13, after V lost 6 bases and J lost 3 bases. Germline CDR1 is ENHRY and CDR2 is SYGVKD. CDR3 length: 16 residues. In DNA form, the CDR3 reads TGTGCCATCAGGACCGGGACTAGTGCTCGGGGCTACGAGCAGTACTTC. It specifies CAIRTGTSARGYEQYF.

V usage is TRBV4-1 and J usage is TRBJ1-5, with D possibly matching TRBD1 (5 bases). Per germline, CDR1 MGHRA and CDR2 YSYEKL. Trimming left V 3 bases short and J 1 base short, with 22 bases between. The CDR3 is made up of 19 amino acids. The CDR3 sequence is CASSQSPAPGSWSNQPQHF. The DNA of the CDR3 is TGCGCCAGCAGCCAGTCCCCCGCCCCAGGGTCATGGAGCAATCAGCCCCAGCATTTT.

This chain links TRBV18 with TRBJ2-2; TRBD1 matches at 8 bases. CDR1 KGHSH and CDR2 LQKENI come from the germline V gene. This CDR3 spans 14 amino acids. The ends lost 6 bases at V and 6 bases at J; junction bases unmatched: 6. The CDR3 region has the DNA TGTGCCAGCTCGAAAGACAGGGGACCCGGGGAGCTGTTTTTT. Translation gives CASSKDRGPGELFF.